A selection of T cell receptor beta chains follows, all from one sample in a study of T cell responses to AZD1222 COVID-19 vaccine. Measured with immunoSEQ multiplex PCR; TCRdb has only the in-frame clones, and not every one. Of over 110,000 clones listed, under 95% are singletons. Sequences were derived from peripheral blood, sampled on day 0 of AZD1222 vaccination. Every receptor here comes from an adult in good health. CDR3s include the opening cysteine and the closing phenylalanine or tryptophan. The order of the fields is D gene, clone size, J gene, V gene, CDR3 DNA, CDR3 protein. The D gene is left open where the match is weak. Some rows mark clone size as missing; the rest say once, few, many or name a class of expanded clone.

D: TRBD1; size: -; J: TRBJ2-7; V: TRBV7-9; DNA: TGTGCCAGCAGCTTGGGACAGGAGAAATACGAGCAGTACTTC; CDR3: CASSLGQEKYEQYF
D: TRBD1; size: few; J: TRBJ1-2; V: TRBV19; DNA: TGTGCCAGTAGTACCCCAGGGGGTTTCTATGGCTACACCTTC; CDR3: CASSTPGGFYGYTF
D: -; size: -; J: TRBJ2-5; V: TRBV12-3/TRBV12-4; DNA: TGTGCCAGCAGGCGGACAGAGGAAGAGACCCAGTACTTC; CDR3: CASRRTEEETQYF
D: -; size: -; J: TRBJ1-6; V: TRBV18; DNA: TGTGCCAGCTCACCCGGCAGGGCCGAAAATTCACCCCTCCACTTT; CDR3: CASSPGRAENSPLHF
D: TRBD1; size: -; J: TRBJ2-6; V: TRBV2; DNA: TGTGCCAGCATGTGGCTTGGGACAGCTAACCCTGGGGCCAACGTCCTGACTTTC; CDR3: CASMWLGTANPGANVLTF
D: -; size: -; J: TRBJ2-5; V: TRBV5-5; DNA: TGTGCCAGCAGCTCCCCTAGGGAAAGCCGGGAGACCCAGTACTTC; CDR3: CASSSPRESRETQYF
D: TRBD1; size: -; J: TRBJ2-1; V: TRBV25-1; DNA: TGTGCCAGCAGTCTCGCGGGACAGGGGAGGGAAAATGAGCAGTTCTTC; CDR3: CASSLAGQGRENEQFF
D: -; size: -; J: TRBJ1-6; V: TRBV5-1; DNA: TGCGCCAGCAGCTTGAACAGACTAAGGGATTCACCCCTCCACTTT; CDR3: CASSLNRLRDSPLHF
D: -; size: -; J: TRBJ2-1; V: TRBV29-1; DNA: TGCAGCGTTGTAAAACCCTTAAACAATGAGCAGTTCTTC; CDR3: CSVVKPLNNEQFF
D: -; size: -; J: TRBJ2-3; V: TRBV10-3; DNA: TGTGCCATCAGGGACAGCCGCACAGATACGCAGTATTTT; CDR3: CAIRDSRTDTQYF
D: TRBD1; size: once; J: TRBJ2-7; V: TRBV11-2; DNA: TGTGCCAGCAGCGACGGGACAGGGAGCACCTACGAGCAGTACTTC; CDR3: CASSDGTGSTYEQYF
D: TRBD1; size: -; J: TRBJ2-7; V: TRBV27; DNA: TGTGCCAGCAGTTTCCGGACAGGGTCGTACGAGCAGTACTTC; CDR3: CASSFRTGSYEQYF
D: TRBD1; size: -; J: TRBJ2-7; V: TRBV3-1/TRBV3-2; DNA: TGTGCCAGCAGCCCACCACCTGGACAGGAGAGCTCCTACGAGCAGTACTTC; CDR3: CASSPPPGQESSYEQYF
D: TRBD1; size: -; J: TRBJ1-1; V: TRBV10-3; DNA: TGTGCCATCAGTGACCTACAGGGGACTGAAGCTTTCTTT; CDR3: CAISDLQGTEAFF
D: TRBD1; size: -; J: TRBJ2-7; V: TRBV18; DNA: TGTGCCAGCTCTGTGGGACAGGGGAATGGAGAGCAGTACTTC; CDR3: CASSVGQGNGEQYF
D: TRBD2; size: -; J: TRBJ2-7; V: TRBV6-1; DNA: TGTGCCAGCAGTGACCTGGGGGAGGGGAGCTACGAGCAGTACTTC; CDR3: CASSDLGEGSYEQYF
D: -; size: -; J: TRBJ1-3; V: TRBV6-4; DNA: TGTGCCAGCAGTGCAATCGGACAACTTTCTGGAAACACCATATATTTT; CDR3: CASSAIGQLSGNTIYF
D: TRBD2; size: -; J: TRBJ2-5; V: TRBV7-7; DNA: TGTGCTAGCAGCCTCGGGAGGGTAGAGACCCAGTACTTC; CDR3: CASSLGRVETQYF
D: TRBD2; size: -; J: TRBJ2-2; V: TRBV18; DNA: TGTGCCAGCTCGCGGGAGCGAGGCTTCGCCGGGGAGCTGTTTTTT; CDR3: CASSRERGFAGELFF
D: -; size: few; J: TRBJ1-2; V: TRBV6-1; DNA: TGTGCCAGCAGTGAACTCCACGGCATTCAACCCCGGGACGGCTACACCTTC; CDR3: CASSELHGIQPRDGYTF
D: -; size: -; J: TRBJ1-6; V: TRBV27; DNA: TGTGCCAGCAGCCTCCAAAGGGAGGGCTTTTCCCTCCACTTT; CDR3: CASSLQREGFSLHF
D: -; size: -; J: TRBJ1-1; V: TRBV28; DNA: TGTGCCAGCAGCCCACGTTTGAAATTGGCTTTCTTT; CDR3: CASSPRLKLAFF
D: -; size: -; J: TRBJ2-7; V: TRBV7-2; DNA: TGTGCCAGCAGCCCGACAGGCATCCACGAGCAGTACTTC; CDR3: CASSPTGIHEQYF
D: -; size: -; J: TRBJ2-6; V: TRBV14; DNA: TGTGCCAGCAGCCAAGTGGGTGGCGGGGATTTTGGGGCCAACGTCCTGACTTTC; CDR3: CASSQVGGGDFGANVLTF
D: -; size: -; J: TRBJ2-7; V: TRBV29-1; DNA: TGCAGCGTTGACGAGGGGAACGAGCAGTACTTC; CDR3: CSVDEGNEQYF